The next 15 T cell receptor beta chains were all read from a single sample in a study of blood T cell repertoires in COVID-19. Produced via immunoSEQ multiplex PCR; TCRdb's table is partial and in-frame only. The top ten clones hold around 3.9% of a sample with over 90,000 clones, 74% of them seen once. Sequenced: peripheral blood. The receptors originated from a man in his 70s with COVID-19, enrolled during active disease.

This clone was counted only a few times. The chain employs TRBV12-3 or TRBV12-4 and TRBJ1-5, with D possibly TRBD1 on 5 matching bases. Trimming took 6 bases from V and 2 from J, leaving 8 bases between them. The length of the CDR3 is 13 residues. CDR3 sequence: CASSQGGNQPQHF. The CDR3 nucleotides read TGTGCCAGCAGCCAAGGGGGCAATCAGCCCCAGCATTTT.

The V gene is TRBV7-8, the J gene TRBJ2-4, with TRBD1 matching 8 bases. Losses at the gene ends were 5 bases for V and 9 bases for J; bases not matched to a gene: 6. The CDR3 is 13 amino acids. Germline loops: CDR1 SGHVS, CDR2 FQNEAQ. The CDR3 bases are TGTGCCAGCAGCCGTGGACAGGGTAGCATTCAGTACTTC. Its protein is CASSRGQGSIQYF.

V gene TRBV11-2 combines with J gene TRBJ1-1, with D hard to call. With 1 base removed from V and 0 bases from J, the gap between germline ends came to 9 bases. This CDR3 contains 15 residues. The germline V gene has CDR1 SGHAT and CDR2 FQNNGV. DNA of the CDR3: TGTGCCAGCAGCTTAGTTCACCTAATGAACACTGAAGCTTTCTTT. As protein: CASSLVHLMNTEAFF.

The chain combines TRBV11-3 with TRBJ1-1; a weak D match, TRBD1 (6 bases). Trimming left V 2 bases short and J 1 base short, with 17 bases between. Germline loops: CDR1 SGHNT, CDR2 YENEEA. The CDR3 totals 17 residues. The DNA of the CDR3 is TGTGCCAGCAGCTTATCGGTACTAGGGGGTAGGAACACTGAAGCTTTCTTT. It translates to CASSLSVLGGRNTEAFF.

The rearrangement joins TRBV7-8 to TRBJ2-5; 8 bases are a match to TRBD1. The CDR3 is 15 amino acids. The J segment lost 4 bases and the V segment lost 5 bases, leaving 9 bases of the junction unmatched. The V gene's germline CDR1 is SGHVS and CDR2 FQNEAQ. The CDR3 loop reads CASSPPGRGRETQYF. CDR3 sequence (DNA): TGTGCCAGCAGCCCGCCCGGCAGGGGGCGAGAGACCCAGTACTTC. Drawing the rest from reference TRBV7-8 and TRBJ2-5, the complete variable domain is GAGVSQSPRYKVAKRGQDVALRCDPISGHVSLFWYQQALGQGPEFLTYFQNEAQLDKSGLPSDRFFAERPEGSVSTLKIQRTQQEDSAVYLCASSPPGRGRETQYFGPGTRLLVL.

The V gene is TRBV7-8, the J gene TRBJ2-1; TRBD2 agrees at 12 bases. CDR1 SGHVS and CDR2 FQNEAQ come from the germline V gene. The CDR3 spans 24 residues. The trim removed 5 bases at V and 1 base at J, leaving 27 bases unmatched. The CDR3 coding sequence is TGTGCCAGCAGCCTTACACTACCCAACTTCGGACTAGCGGGAACCCCCCCGTCCTACAATGAGCAGTTCTTC. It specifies CASSLTLPNFGLAGTPPSYNEQFF.

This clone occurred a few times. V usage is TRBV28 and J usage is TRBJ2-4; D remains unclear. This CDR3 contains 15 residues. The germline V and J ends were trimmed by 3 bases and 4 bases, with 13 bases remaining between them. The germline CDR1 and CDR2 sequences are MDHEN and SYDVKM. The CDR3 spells CASSLPGERKNIQYF. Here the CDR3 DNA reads TGTGCCAGCAGTTTGCCCGGAGAAAGAAAAAACATTCAGTACTTC.

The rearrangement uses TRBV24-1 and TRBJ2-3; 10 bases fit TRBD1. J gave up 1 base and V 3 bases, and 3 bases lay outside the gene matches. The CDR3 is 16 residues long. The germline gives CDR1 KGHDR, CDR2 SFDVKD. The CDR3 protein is CATSDATGGRTDTQYF. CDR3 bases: TGTGCCACCAGTGATGCGACAGGGGGCCGCACAGATACGCAGTATTTT.

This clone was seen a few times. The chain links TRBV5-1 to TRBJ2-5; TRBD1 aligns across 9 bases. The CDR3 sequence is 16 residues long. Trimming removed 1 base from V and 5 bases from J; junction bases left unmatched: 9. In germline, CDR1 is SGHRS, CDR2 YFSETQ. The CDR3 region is CASSLPLGQGIETQYF. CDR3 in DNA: TGCGCCAGCAGCTTGCCCCTGGGACAGGGAATTGAGACCCAGTACTTC. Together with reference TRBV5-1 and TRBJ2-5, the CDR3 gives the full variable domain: KAGVTQTPRYLIKTRGQQVTLSCSPISGHRSVSWYQQTPGQGLQFLFEYFSETQRNKGNFPGRFSGRQFSNSRSEMNVSTLELGDSALYLCASSLPLGQGIETQYFGPGTRLLVL.

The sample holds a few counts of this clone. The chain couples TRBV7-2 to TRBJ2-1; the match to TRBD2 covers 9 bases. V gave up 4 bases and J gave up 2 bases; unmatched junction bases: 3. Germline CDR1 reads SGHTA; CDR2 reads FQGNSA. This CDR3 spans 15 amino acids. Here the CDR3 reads CASSSSSGTYNEQFF. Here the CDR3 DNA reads TGTGCCAGCAGCTCTTCTAGCGGGACCTACAATGAGCAGTTCTTC. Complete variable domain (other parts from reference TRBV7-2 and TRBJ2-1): GAGVSQSPSNKVTEKGKDVELRCDPISGHTALYWYRQSLGQGLEFLIYFQGNSAPDKSGLPSDRFSAERTGGSVSTLTIQRTQQEDSAVYLCASSSSSGTYNEQFFGPGTRLTVL.

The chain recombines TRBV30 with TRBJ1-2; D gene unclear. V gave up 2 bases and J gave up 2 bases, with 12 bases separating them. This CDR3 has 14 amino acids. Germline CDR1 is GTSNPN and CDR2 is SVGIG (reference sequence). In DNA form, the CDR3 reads TGTGCCTGGAGTCTGGCGGGAATCAACTATGGCTACACCTTC. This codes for CAWSLAGINYGYTF.

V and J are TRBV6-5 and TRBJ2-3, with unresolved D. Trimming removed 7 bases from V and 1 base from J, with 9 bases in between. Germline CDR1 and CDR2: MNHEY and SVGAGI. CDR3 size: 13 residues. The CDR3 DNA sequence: TGTGCCAGCATCCTTGAGGGCACAGATACGCAGTATTTT. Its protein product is CASILEGTDTQYF.

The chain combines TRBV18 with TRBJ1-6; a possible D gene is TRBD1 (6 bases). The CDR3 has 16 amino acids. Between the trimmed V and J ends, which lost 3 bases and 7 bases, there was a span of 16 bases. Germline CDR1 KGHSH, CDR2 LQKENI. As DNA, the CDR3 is TGTGCCAGCTCACCTACGGGACACGGCGAGAATTCACCCCTCCACTTT. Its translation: CASSPTGHGENSPLHF.

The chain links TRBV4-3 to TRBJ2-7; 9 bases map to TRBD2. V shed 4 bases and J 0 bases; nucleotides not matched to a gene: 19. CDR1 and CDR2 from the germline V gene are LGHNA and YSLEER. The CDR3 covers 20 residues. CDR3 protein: CASSRSGARGLAASSYEQYF. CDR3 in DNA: TGCGCCAGCAGCCGCTCAGGGGCGAGGGGACTAGCTGCTAGCTCCTACGAGCAGTACTTC.

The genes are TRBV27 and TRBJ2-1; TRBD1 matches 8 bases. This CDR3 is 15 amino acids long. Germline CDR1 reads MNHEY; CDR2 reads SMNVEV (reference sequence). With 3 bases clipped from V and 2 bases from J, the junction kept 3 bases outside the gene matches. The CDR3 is CASSFGQGPYNEQFF. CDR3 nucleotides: TGTGCCAGCAGTTTCGGACAGGGACCCTACAATGAGCAGTTCTTC.